Following are 7 T cell receptor beta chains from one sample sequenced in a study of T cells in Graves' hyperthyroidism and ophthalmopathy. RNA transcripts provided the source from which TCR beta CDR3 regions were amplified. In the first-round RT-PCR of the TCR CDR3, the HTBI primer set was used. TCRdb analysed the multiplex PCR reads with MiXCR anew, one entry per CDR3 protein. Among around 340,000 distinct CDR3 sequences listed, 15% to 20% were seen once. Sequenced sample: blood. Receptors were obtained from a woman aged 50 to 60 with Graves' hyperthyroidism.

In its sample, this clonotype was seen many times. CDR3 sequence reads: CASSEESRGLYTEAFF. For the CDR3, the DNA is TGTGCCAGCAGTGAAGAGTCCAGGGGGCTATACACTGAAGCTTTCTTT. The rearrangement links TRBV6-1 to TRBJ1-1; 8 positions agree with TRBD1. The CDR3 has 16 amino acids. J gave up 3 bases and V 1 base, and 7 bases lay outside the gene matches. Germline-derived CDR1 and CDR2 are MNHNS and SASEGT.

The chain combines TRBV9 with TRBJ2-7; D is unresolved. V was shortened by 4 bases and J by 5 bases, with 19 bases between the two germline ends. Germline assignment: CDR1 SGDLS and CDR2 YYNGEE. The CDR3 loop spans 15 amino acids. DNA of the CDR3: TGTGCCAGCAGCACCCAAGGAAGGGCAATTGACGAGCAGTACTTC. Its protein product is CASSTQGRAIDEQYF.

J is TRBJ2-3 and V is TRBV5-5; D is ambiguous. This CDR3 has 13 amino acids. V gave up 0 bases and J gave up 4 bases, with 6 bases separating them. CDR1 SGHKS and CDR2 YYEKEE come from the germline V gene (reference sequence). Here the CDR3 DNA reads TGTGCCAGCAGCTTGGAAGAACCAGATACGCAGTATTTT. Translation: CASSLEEPDTQYF.

V is TRBV6-1 and J is TRBJ1-1; D not resolved. The V and J ends lost 3 bases and 0 bases respectively, with 17 bases between them. The CDR3 length is 17 residues. The germline V gene encodes CDR1 MNHNS and CDR2 SASEGT. This CDR3 reads CASSDYGEVVMNTEAFF. In DNA, the CDR3 is TGTGCCAGCAGTGATTACGGTGAGGTGGTAATGAACACTGAAGCTTTCTTT.

The rearrangement links TRBV6-2 or TRBV6-3 to TRBJ2-2; D possibly corresponds to TRBD1 (5 bases). Gene TRBJ1-1 matches the end of the DNA better, so the J call may be wrong. This CDR3 region has 12 residues. Germline V CDR1 and CDR2: MNHEY, SVGEGT. CDR3: CASMTRGRGAFF. DNA for the CDR3: TGTGCCAGCATGACCCGAGGGAGGGGAGCTTTCTTT.

This clonotype was detected many times. J is TRBJ2-3 and V is TRBV28, with D possibly called TRBD1 or TRBD2 (5 bases each). The CDR3 loop spans 15 amino acids. Germline V gives CDR1 MDHEN, CDR2 SYDVKM. Trimming cost V 5 bases and J 6 bases, with 18 bases left between them. The CDR3 spells CASSPGTRNLDTQYF. CDR3 nucleotide sequence: TGTGCCAGCAGTCCAGGGACCCGCAATTTGGATACGCAGTATTTT.

The sample holds many counts of this clonotype. This chain connects TRBV7-2 to TRBJ2-1, with TRBD2 matching over 8 bases. Germline V gives CDR1 SGHTA, CDR2 FQGNSA. This CDR3 region has 13 residues. After removal of 5 bases from V and 9 bases from J, the junction contained 6 bases not matched to a gene. CDR3 sequence reads: CASSPGLGREQFF. In DNA form, the CDR3 reads TGTGCCAGCAGCCCGGGACTAGGCCGTGAGCAGTTCTTC.